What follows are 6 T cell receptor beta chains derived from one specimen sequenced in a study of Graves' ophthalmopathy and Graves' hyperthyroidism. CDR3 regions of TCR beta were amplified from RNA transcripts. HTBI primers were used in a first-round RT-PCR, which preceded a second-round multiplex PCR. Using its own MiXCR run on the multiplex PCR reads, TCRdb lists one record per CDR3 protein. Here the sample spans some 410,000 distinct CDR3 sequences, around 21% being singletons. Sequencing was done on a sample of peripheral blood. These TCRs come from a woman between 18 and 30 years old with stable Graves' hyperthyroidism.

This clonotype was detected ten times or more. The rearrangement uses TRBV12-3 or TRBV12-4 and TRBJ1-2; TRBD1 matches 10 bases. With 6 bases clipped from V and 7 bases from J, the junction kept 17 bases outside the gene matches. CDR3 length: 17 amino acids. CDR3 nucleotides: TGTGCCAGCAGCAATCGGACAGGGGGGTTTCGTCCCGCTGGCTACACCTTC. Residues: CASSNRTGGFRPAGYTF.

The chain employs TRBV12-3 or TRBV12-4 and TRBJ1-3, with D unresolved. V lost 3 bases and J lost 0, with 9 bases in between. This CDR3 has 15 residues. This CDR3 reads CASSLSESSGNTIYF. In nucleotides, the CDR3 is TGTGCCAGCAGTTTGTCGGAAAGCTCTGGAAACACCATATATTTT.

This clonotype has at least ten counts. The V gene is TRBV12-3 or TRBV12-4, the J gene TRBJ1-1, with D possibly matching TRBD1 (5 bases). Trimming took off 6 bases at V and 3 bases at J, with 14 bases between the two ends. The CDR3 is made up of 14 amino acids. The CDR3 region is CASRPQEGDTEAFF. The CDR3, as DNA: TGTGCCAGCAGGCCTCAGGAAGGGGACACTGAAGCTTTCTTT.

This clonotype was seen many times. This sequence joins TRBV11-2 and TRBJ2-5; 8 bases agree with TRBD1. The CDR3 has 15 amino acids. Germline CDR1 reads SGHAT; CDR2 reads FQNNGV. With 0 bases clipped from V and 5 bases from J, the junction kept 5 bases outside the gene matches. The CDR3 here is CASSLETGGWETQYF. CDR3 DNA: TGTGCCAGCAGCTTAGAAACAGGGGGTTGGGAGACCCAGTACTTC.

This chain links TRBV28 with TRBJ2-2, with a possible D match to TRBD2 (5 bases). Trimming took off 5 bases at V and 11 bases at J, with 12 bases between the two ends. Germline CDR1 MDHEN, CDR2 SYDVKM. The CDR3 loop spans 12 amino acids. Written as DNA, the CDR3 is TGTGCCAGCAGTATCGAAGGACTCGAGCTGTTTTTT. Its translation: CASSIEGLELFF.

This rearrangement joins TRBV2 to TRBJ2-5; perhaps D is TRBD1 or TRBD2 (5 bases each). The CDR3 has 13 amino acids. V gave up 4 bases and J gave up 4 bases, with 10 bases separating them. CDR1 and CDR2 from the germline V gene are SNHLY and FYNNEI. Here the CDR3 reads CASSVGVIETQYF. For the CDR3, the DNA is TGTGCCAGCAGTGTGGGGGTTATAGAGACCCAGTACTTC.